This section outlines one TCR beta chain sequence together with its context. As yet, its antigen is unknown. Several immunoSEQ plates held equal portions of the genomic DNA taken from each subset. Sequencing was performed with immunoSEQ multiplex PCR; in TCRdb, only in-frame clones are kept and a portion is missing. The sample shows about 2.3 million clones, 80% to 95% of them seen only once. Germline V CDR1 and CDR2: MNHNY, SVGAGI (reference sequence). V lost 2 bases and J lost 3, with 11 bases in between. CDR3 length: 16 amino acids. This specimen comes from a study of shared clonotypes between healthy human individuals. Study-level results: Shared across a few donors were around 5% of the naive CD4 clonotypes.

The sequence derives from a man younger than 30 in good health. Some clones in this sample may be carry-over from other donors' samples. Sequencing used naive CD4+ T cells from PBMCs. The subset was: CD45RA+ positively selected. This chain connects TRBV6-6 to TRBJ1-6; D may be TRBD1 (5 bases). CDR3 coding DNA: TGTGCCAGCAGTTACATGGGGGGGGTCTATAATTCACCCCTCCACTTT. As protein: CASSYMGGVYNSPLHF.